Each of the 21 T cell receptor beta chains below was sequenced from the same sample in a study of long-term antiretroviral therapy in people with HIV. Sequencing relied on immunoSEQ assay v3.0, run at survey level. TCRdb keeps only in-frame clones here, not all; method: immunoSEQ multiplex PCR. Of about 20,000 clones in the sample, more than 85% were seen once. Sequenced material: unsorted PBMCs, taken 4.4 years after starting antiretroviral therapy. The receptors here all came from a woman between 45 and 65 years old with HIV.

As DNA, the CDR3 is TGTGCCAGCAGCTTAGAGGCAGGGCCGTTGTATATGTACTTC. It translates to CASSLEAGPLYMYF. The chain couples TRBV7-8 to TRBJ2-5; D might be TRBD1 (5 bases). Germline loops: CDR1 SGHVS, CDR2 FQNEAQ. V lost 1 base and J 13 bases, leaving 19 bases between the germline ends. This CDR3 region has 14 residues. The full variable domain, in which reference TRBV7-8 and TRBJ2-5 provide the parts outside the CDR3, is GAGVSQSPRYKVAKRGQDVALRCDPISGHVSLFWYQQALGQGPEFLTYFQNEAQLDKSGLPSDRFFAERPEGSVSTLKIQRTQQEDSAVYLCASSLEAGPLYMYFGPGTRLLVL.

The rearrangement uses TRBV6-6 and TRBJ1-2, with D unresolved. Trimming cost V 6 bases and J 1 base, with 6 bases left between them. This CDR3 has 12 residues. Germline V gives CDR1 MNHNY, CDR2 SVGAGI (reference sequence). For the CDR3, the DNA is TGTGCCAGCAGGGGTCTTAACTATGGCTACACCTTC. Translating it yields CASRGLNYGYTF.

This clone has just one count. V and J are TRBV5-1 and TRBJ1-2; TRBD1 is a possible D gene (6 bases). Germline CDR1 and CDR2: SGHRS and YFSETQ. The V gene lost 0 bases and the J gene lost 7 bases, with 16 bases spanning the gap. This CDR3 comprises 15 residues. The CDR3 DNA reads as TGCGCCAGCAGCTTGGGTGGGGGGCAAGGAGTTGGCTACACCTTC. Amino acid sequence: CASSLGGGQGVGYTF.

The chain recombines TRBV5-1 with TRBJ1-5; TRBD1 matches at 8 bases. Germline assignment: CDR1 SGHRS and CDR2 YFSETQ. The CDR3 has 14 amino acids. Trimming cost V 5 bases and J 6 bases; bases outside gene matches: 7. The CDR3 bases are TGCGCCAGCAGTACGGAAGGACAGGGTCAGCCCCAGCATTTT. This translates into CASSTEGQGQPQHF.

The chain employs TRBV30 and TRBJ2-7, with D possibly being TRBD1 or TRBD2 (5 bases each). The V and J ends lost 6 bases and 9 bases respectively, with 24 bases between them. This CDR3 region has 14 residues. CDR1 and CDR2 from the germline V gene are GTSNPN and SVGIG (reference sequence). In DNA form, the CDR3 reads TGTGCCTGTAACCCCTCGGGGCAATGGGGTGGGCAGTACTTC. This translates into CACNPSGQWGGQYF.

The J gene is TRBJ2-3, the V gene TRBV21-1; no DNA check was done on the table's D call, TRBD1. TRBV21-1 is a recognized pseudogene. The CDR3 runs 17 residues. The CDR3 region is CASSKALTGTSTDTQYF. DNA for the CDR3: TGTGCCAGCAGCAAAGCCTTGACAGGGACTAGCACAGATACGCAGTATTTT.

This chain connects TRBV2 to TRBJ2-7, with TRBD1 matching over 7 bases. Germline CDR1 and CDR2: SNHLY and FYNNEI. Trimming removed 7 bases from V and 4 bases from J; junction bases left unmatched: 7. This CDR3 region has 13 residues. This CDR3 reads CASTGQERYEQYF. For the CDR3, the DNA is TGTGCCAGCACCGGACAGGAAAGGTACGAGCAGTACTTC.

V is TRBV11-2 and J is TRBJ1-4, with TRBD1 matching 10 bases. Trimming cost V 1 base and J 9 bases; bases outside gene matches: 8. The CDR3 runs 16 residues. The germline gives CDR1 SGHAT, CDR2 FQNNGV. The CDR3 nucleotides read TGTGCCAGCAGCTTAGCACCCGGGACAGGGGTCCAAAAACTGTTTTTT. Translated, it gives CASSLAPGTGVQKLFF.

This chain joins TRBV30 and TRBJ2-3; a weak D match, TRBD2 (6 bases). V was clipped by 6 bases and J by 2 bases, with 12 bases between them. The germline V gene has CDR1 GTSNPN and CDR2 SVGIG (reference sequence). This CDR3 is 13 amino acids long. CDR3 sequence: CACRTIITDTQYF. CDR3 nucleotides: TGTGCCTGCAGGACTATCATCACAGATACGCAGTATTTT.

V and J are TRBV5-6 and TRBJ2-5; TRBD2 aligns across 7 bases. Germline CDR1 is SGHDT and CDR2 is YYEEEE. V trimming: 0 bases; J trimming: 2 bases; junction bases outside the gene matches: 4. The CDR3 spans 15 residues. CDR3 sequence (DNA): TGTGCCAGCAGCTTGGTTAGGCGGGGGCAAGAGACCCAGTACTTC. It translates to CASSLVRRGQETQYF. The entire variable domain, with the rest obtained from reference TRBV5-6 and TRBJ2-5, is as follows: DAGVTQSPTHLIKTRGQQVTLRCSPKSGHDTVSWYQQALGQGPQFIFQYYEEEERQRGNFPDRFSGHQFPNYSSELNVNALLLGDSALYLCASSLVRRGQETQYFGPGTRLLVL.

The V gene is TRBV19, the J gene TRBJ1-3; D uncertain. The V end was cut by 6 bases, the J end by 0 bases, with 6 bases between. Per germline, CDR1 LNHDA and CDR2 SQIVND (reference sequence). The CDR3 covers 13 residues. The CDR3, as DNA: TGTGCCAGTAGACCAGGCTCTGGAAACACCATATATTTT. Protein sequence: CASRPGSGNTIYF. Filled out from reference TRBV19 and TRBJ1-3, the complete variable domain reads DGGITQSPKYLFRKEGQNVTLSCEQNLNHDAMYWYRQDPGQGLRLIYYSQIVNDFQKGDIAEGYSVSREKKESFPLTVTSAQKNPTAFYLCASRPGSGNTIYFGEGSWLTVV.

The V gene is TRBV9, the J gene TRBJ2-3, with D unclear. This CDR3 is built from 13 residues. The V gene's germline CDR1 is SGDLS and CDR2 YYNGEE. V was cut by 1 base and J by 4 bases, with 7 bases left in between. CDR3: CASSVFGPDTQYF. DNA of the CDR3: TGTGCCAGCAGCGTATTTGGGCCAGATACGCAGTATTTT.

V gene TRBV19 combines with J gene TRBJ2-5; D is ambiguous. With 2 bases removed from V and 5 bases from J, the gap between germline ends came to 15 bases. The germline CDR1 and CDR2 sequences are LNHDA and SQIVND (reference sequence). This CDR3 is 15 amino acids long. Here the CDR3 DNA reads TGTGCCAGTAGTATAAACCCCCAGGCCAGGGAGACCCAGTACTTC. Protein sequence: CASSINPQARETQYF.

This clone came up once. The chain links TRBV7-3 to TRBJ1-6, with a possible D match to TRBD1 (6 bases). CDR1 and CDR2 (germline): SGHTA, FQGTGA. Trimming stripped 6 bases from V and 9 bases from J, with 18 bases between. The CDR3 has 15 residues. This chain's CDR3 is CASSSFGGPSSPLHF. DNA for the CDR3: TGTGCCAGCAGTTCGTTCGGGGGGCCGAGTTCACCCCTCCACTTT.

As DNA, the CDR3 is TGTGCCAGCAGTTACTTATCCGGGCCCACTGAAGCTTTCTTT. This sequence encodes CASSYLSGPTEAFF. The gene calls are TRBV6-6 and TRBJ1-1, with D hard to call. The CDR3 has 14 residues. Germline CDR1 is MNHNY and CDR2 is SVGAGI (reference sequence). Trimming cost V 1 base and J 4 bases, with 10 bases left between them.

This chain links TRBV10-3 with TRBJ2-5; TRBD2 aligns across 8 bases. V was pared by 10 bases and J by 5 bases, with 6 bases of the junction left unmatched. The CDR3 sequence is 12 residues long. Germline CDR1 and CDR2: ENHRY and SYGVKD. The chain's CDR3 is CATKGGGETQYF. DNA of the CDR3: TGTGCCACCAAGGGCGGGGGGGAGACCCAGTACTTC.

V usage is TRBV30 and J usage is TRBJ1-4, with no clear D. The CDR3 length is 13 residues. Germline lookup yields CDR1 GTSNPN and CDR2 SVGIG (reference sequence). V gave up 0 bases and J gave up 8 bases, with 10 bases separating them. CDR3 nucleotide sequence: TGTGCCTGGAGTGTACGCCCAGGCGAAAAACTGTTTTTT. Translation: CAWSVRPGEKLFF.

The chain carries TRBV7-9 and TRBJ2-1; maybe TRBD2 (6 bases). CDR1 and CDR2 from the germline V gene are SEHNR and FQNEAQ (reference sequence). The germline V and J ends were trimmed by 1 base and 6 bases, with 16 bases remaining between them. The CDR3 runs 16 residues. The CDR3 sequence is CASSLGGTARVNEQFF. The CDR3 DNA follows: TGTGCCAGCAGCTTAGGGGGGACTGCACGAGTCAATGAGCAGTTCTTC. Based on the CDR3 plus reference TRBV7-9 and TRBJ2-1, the full variable domain is DTGVSQNPRHKITKRGQNVTFRCDPISEHNRLYWYRQTLGQGPEFLTYFQNEAQLEKSRLLSDRFSAERPKGSFSTLEIQRTEQGDSAMYLCASSLGGTARVNEQFFGPGTRLTVL.

The chain is built from TRBV6-5 and TRBJ1-5; D call uncertain. Germline loops: CDR1 MNHEY, CDR2 SVGAGI. V was pared by 9 bases and J by 6 bases, with 6 bases between. The CDR3 is 10 amino acids. The CDR3 bases are TGTGCCAGTTCGGCTCAGCCCCAGCATTTT. Its protein is CASSAQPQHF.

The chain couples TRBV2 to TRBJ2-3; D call uncertain. This CDR3 is built from 12 residues. Germline V gene sequence: CDR1 SNHLY, CDR2 FYNNEI. Trimming took 0 bases from V and 7 from J, leaving 5 bases between them. The CDR3 loop is CASSEAPNTQYF. CDR3 DNA sequence: TGTGCCAGCAGTGAAGCGCCTAATACGCAGTATTTT.

CDR3 in amino acids: CASSLRSGDEQFF. The CDR3 nucleotides read TGTGCCAGCAGCCTTAGGTCCGGGGATGAGCAGTTCTTC. The J gene is TRBJ2-1, the V gene TRBV13, with D possibly TRBD2 on 5 matching bases. This CDR3 is built from 13 residues. Trimming cost V 5 bases and J 8 bases, with 13 bases left between them. Germline CDR1 reads PRHDT; CDR2 reads FYEKMQ (reference sequence).